This entry is about one TCR beta chain. Its antigen is unidentified. Data came from immunoSEQ multiplex PCR; TCRdb stores just in-frame clones and leaves some out. This table holds around 78,000 clones, almost 90% found once. The data belong to a study of T cell responses to AZD1222 COVID-19 vaccine. Study conclusions and caveats: Most donors were white British and more were female, and clonal diversity was possibly underestimated. Reports say nearly half of spike-specific TCRs go after unmutated variant regions. Seropositive at baseline were only six or seven AZD1222 recipients.

Second-dose timings of about 4 or about 12 weeks were pooled. Germline CDR1 is LNHDA and CDR2 is SQIVND (reference sequence). The germline V and J ends were trimmed by 8 bases and 8 bases, with 18 bases remaining between them. This CDR3 comprises 14 residues. The sequence derives from an adult who received the AZD1222 COVID-19 vaccine. V and J are TRBV19 and TRBJ1-4, with unresolved D. This sample comprised peripheral blood, obtained 28 days after the second AZD1222 dose. The CDR3 here is CASYRPGGDEKLFF. The CDR3 DNA reads TGTGCCAGTTACCGGCCGGGAGGAGACGAAAAACTGTTTTTT. The whole variable domain, filled in from reference TRBV19 and TRBJ1-4, reads DGGITQSPKYLFRKEGQNVTLSCEQNLNHDAMYWYRQDPGQGLRLIYYSQIVNDFQKGDIAEGYSVSREKKESFPLTVTSAQKNPTAFYLCASYRPGGDEKLFFGSGTQLSVL.